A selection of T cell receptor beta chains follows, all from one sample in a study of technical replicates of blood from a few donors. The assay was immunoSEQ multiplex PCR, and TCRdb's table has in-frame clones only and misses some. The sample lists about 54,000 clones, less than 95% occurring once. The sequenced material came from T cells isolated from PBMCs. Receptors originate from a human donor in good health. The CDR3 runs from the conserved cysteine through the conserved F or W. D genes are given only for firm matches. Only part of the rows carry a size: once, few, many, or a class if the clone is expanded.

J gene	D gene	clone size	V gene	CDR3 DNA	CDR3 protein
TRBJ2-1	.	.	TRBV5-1	TGCGCCAGCAGCTTGCTAAGCGGCATCGTCGAGCAGTTCTTC	CASSLLSGIVEQFF
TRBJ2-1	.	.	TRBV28	TGTGCCAGCAGTTTTGCCCTAAATGAGCAGTTCTTC	CASSFALNEQFF
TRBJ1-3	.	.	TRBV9	TGTGCCAGCAGCGTAGATGCGGTAGTTGGAAACACCATATATTTT	CASSVDAVVGNTIYF
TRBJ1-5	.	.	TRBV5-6	TGTGCCAGCAGCTTGGGGCCACCCGACTTTCAGCCCCAGCATTTT	CASSLGPPDFQPQHF
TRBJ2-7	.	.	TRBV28	TGTGCCAGCCGCTCCGGGGCGGGACCCTACGAGCAGTACTTC	CASRSGAGPYEQYF
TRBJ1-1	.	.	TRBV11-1	TGTGCCAGCAGCCCCCGGGTCATGAACACTGAAGCTTTCTTT	CASSPRVMNTEAFF
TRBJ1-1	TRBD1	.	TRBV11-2	TGTGCCAGCAGCGAGGGGACAGGGATCGTCGACACTGAAGCTTTCTTT	CASSEGTGIVDTEAFF
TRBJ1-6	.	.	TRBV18	TGTGCCAGCTCACCAGAGGGGGATTCACCCCTCCACTTT	CASSPEGDSPLHF
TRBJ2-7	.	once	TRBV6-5	TGTGCCAGCAGTTACCCCGGTGGAGGGAGTCTCCACGAGCAGTACTTC	CASSYPGGGSLHEQYF
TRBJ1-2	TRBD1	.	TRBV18	TGTGCCAGCTCACCGCCCGGGACAGGGTTCGGCGACTATGGCTACACCTTC	CASSPPGTGFGDYGYTF
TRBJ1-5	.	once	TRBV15	TGTGCCACCAGCGGCCACAATCAGCCCCAGCATTTT	CATSGHNQPQHF
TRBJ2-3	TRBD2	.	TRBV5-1	TGCGCCAGCAGCTCCGGGGGTAGCGGGAGCACAGATACGCAGTATTTT	CASSSGGSGSTDTQYF
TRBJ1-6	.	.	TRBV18	TGTGCCAGCTCACCAGAGCCCTATAATTCACCCCTCCACTTT	CASSPEPYNSPLHF
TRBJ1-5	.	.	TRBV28	TGTGCCAGCAGTCCCGTAGAGGGAGGCAATCAGCCCCAGCATTTT	CASSPVEGGNQPQHF
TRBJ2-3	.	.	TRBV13	TGTGCCAGCAGCCTCAGACTAGGCACAGATACGCAGTATTTT	CASSLRLGTDTQYF
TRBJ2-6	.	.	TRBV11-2	TGTGCCAGCAGCCGTATGACGGGAGGGGCCAACGTCCTGACTTTC	CASSRMTGGANVLTF
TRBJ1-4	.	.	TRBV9	TGTGCCAGCACCCCTAAGGGGGAATCGCATGAAAAACTGTTTTTT	CASTPKGESHEKLFF
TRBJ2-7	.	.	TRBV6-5	TGTGCCAGCAGTTCGGGACACCTCTACGAGCAGTACTTC	CASSSGHLYEQYF
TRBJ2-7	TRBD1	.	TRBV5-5	TGTGCCAGCAGCTCCGGGACAGGGGACCCCTACGAGCAGTACTTC	CASSSGTGDPYEQYF
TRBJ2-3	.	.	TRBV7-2	TGTGCCAGCAGCTTAGACTTCACAGATACGCAGTATTTT	CASSLDFTDTQYF
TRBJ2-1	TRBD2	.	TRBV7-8	TGTGCCAGCAGCTTGTCTCCACTAGCGGGAGGCAATGAGCAGTTCTTC	CASSLSPLAGGNEQFF
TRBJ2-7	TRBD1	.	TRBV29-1	TGCAGCGTTGAATCCGGACAGGGTTTATCCTACGAGCAGTACTTC	CSVESGQGLSYEQYF
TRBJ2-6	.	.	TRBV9	TGTGCCAGCAGACTCGACAGCTCTGGGGCCAACGTCCTGACTTTC	CASRLDSSGANVLTF
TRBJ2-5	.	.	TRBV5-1	TGCGCCAGCAGCTCAGCGGGACACTCTTTCACAGAGACCCAGTACTTC	CASSSAGHSFTETQYF
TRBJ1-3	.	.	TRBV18	TGTGCCAGCTCAAGACAGGCCAACTCTGGAAACACCATATATTTT	CASSRQANSGNTIYF
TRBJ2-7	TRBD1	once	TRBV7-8	TGTGCCAGCAGCTCCTGGGACAGCTCCTACGAGCAGTACTTC	CASSSWDSSYEQYF
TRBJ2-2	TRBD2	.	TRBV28	TGTGCCAGCACGGTCCAGCGGGACTCGAACACCGGGGAGCTGTTTTTT	CASTVQRDSNTGELFF
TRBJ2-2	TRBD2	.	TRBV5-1	TGCGCCAGCAGCTTGAGGCCTAGCGGGAACACCGGGGAGCTGTTTTTT	CASSLRPSGNTGELFF
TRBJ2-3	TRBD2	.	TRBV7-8	TGTGCCACGCGGACTAGCCGGGCCACAGATACGCAGTATTTT	CATRTSRATDTQYF
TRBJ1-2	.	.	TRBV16	TGTGCCAGCAGCCAATCGCGAGACGGGGAGTATGGCTACACCTTC	CASSQSRDGEYGYTF
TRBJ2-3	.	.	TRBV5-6	TGTGCCACCACAACCCAGGGTCCCTACCGAAAAGATACGCAGTATTTT	CATTTQGPYRKDTQYF
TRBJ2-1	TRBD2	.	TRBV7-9	TGTGCCAGCAGCTCCACTCAGACTAGCGGGGGGGCCATTAAAGATGAGCAGTTCTTC	CASSSTQTSGGAIKDEQFF
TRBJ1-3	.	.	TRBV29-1	TGCAGCGTTGAAGTAGGAGATTATGGAAACACCATATATTTT	CSVEVGDYGNTIYF
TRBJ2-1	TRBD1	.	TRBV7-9	TGTGCCAGCAGCTCTGCAGGGGGATCCTACAATGAGCAGTTCTTC	CASSSAGGSYNEQFF
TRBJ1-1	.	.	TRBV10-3	TGTGCCATCACTCGACAGGAATCGAGCGCTGAAGCTTTCTTT	CAITRQESSAEAFF
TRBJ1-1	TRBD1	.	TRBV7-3	TGTGCCAGCAGCTCCAGGGGGCCAGGCACTGAAGCTTTCTTT	CASSSRGPGTEAFF
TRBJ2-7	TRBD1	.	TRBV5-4	TGTGCCAGCAGCGCGGCAGGGGGCTACGAGCAGTACTTC	CASSAAGGYEQYF
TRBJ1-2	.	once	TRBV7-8	TGTGCCAGCAGCTTAGCGAGGGTTGGGGGCTACACCTTC	CASSLARVGGYTF
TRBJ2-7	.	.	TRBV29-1	TGCAGCGTTGAGGCTAACAGGGTAGATCGGTACGAGCAGTACTTC	CSVEANRVDRYEQYF